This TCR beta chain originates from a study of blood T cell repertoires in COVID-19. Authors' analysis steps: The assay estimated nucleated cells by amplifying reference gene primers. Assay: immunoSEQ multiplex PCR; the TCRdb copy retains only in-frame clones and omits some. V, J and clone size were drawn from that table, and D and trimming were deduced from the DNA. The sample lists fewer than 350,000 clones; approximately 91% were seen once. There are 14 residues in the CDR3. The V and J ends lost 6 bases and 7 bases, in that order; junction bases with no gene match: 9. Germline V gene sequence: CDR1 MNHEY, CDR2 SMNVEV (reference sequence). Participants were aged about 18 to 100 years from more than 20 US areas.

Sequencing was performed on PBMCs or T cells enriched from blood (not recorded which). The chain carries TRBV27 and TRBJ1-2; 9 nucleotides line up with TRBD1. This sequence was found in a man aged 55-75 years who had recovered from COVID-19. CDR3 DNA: TGTGCCAGCAGCCTAGGGACAGGGTATGGTGGCTACACCTTC. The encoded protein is CASSLGTGYGGYTF.